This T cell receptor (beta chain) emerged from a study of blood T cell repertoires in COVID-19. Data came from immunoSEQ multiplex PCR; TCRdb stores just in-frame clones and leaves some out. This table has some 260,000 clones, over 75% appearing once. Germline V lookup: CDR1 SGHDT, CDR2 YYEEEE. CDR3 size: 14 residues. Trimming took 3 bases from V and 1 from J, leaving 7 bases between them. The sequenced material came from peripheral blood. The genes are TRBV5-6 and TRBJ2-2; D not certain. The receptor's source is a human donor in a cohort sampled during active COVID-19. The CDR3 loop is CASSSDMNTGELFF. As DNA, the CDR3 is TGTGCCAGCAGCTCAGACATGAACACCGGGGAGCTGTTTTTT.